This TCR beta chain comes out of a study of blood T cells in healthy people across ages. The CDR3 runs to 15 residues. Germline V lookup: CDR1 SGHTA, CDR2 FQGNSA. V shed 3 bases and J shed 5 bases, with 14 bases lying between them. Using a J-beta primer mix together with a sample-barcoded 5' primer, a second PCR was run for 7 to 11 cycles. TCRdb reanalysed the 5' RACE reads using MiXCR and keeps one entry per CDR3 protein. The table includes hundreds of thousands of distinct CDR3 sequences, more than 20% detected once. Findings and caveats of the study: It was not known whether donors were CMV positive (a possible confounder of expanded clonotype changes). Relative to aged donors, long-lived donors carried more naive CD4+ cells and displayed higher diversity.

As to this clonotype: Its antigen is as yet unknown.

These sequences were also reported in another study, on T cells of mothers and their children. Per that study: At around 1.5 ug per 15 ul, all of the extracted RNA went into cDNA synthesis. The output of TCR recombination is shaped by thymic selection similarly in related and unrelated pairs.

This chain connects TRBV7-2 to TRBJ2-1; tentatively, D is TRBD2 (7 bases). The sample was blood. The clonotype originates from a boy under 18 in good health. The CDR3 region has the DNA TGTGCCAGCAGCTTGAGGCGGGGGCTAAACAATGAGCAGTTCTTC. It is translated as CASSLRRGLNNEQFF.